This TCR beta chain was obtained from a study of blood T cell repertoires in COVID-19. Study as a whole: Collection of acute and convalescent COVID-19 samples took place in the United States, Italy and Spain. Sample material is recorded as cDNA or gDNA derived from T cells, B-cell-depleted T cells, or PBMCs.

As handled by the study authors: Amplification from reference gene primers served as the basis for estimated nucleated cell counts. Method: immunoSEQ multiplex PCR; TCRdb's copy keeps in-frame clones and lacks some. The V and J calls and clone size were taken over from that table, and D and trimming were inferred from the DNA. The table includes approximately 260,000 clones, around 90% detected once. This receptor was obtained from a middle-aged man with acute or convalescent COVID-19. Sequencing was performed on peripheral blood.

For the CDR3, the DNA is TGTGCCAGCTCACCCGGGGAGAACGAGCAGTACTTC. Its translation is CASSPGENEQYF. The chain couples TRBV18 to TRBJ2-7; possible D gene TRBD2, 5 bases. The germline CDR1 and CDR2 sequences are KGHSH and LQKENI. V was cut by 3 bases and J by 5 bases, with 8 bases left in between. The CDR3 contains 12 residues. The full variable domain, in which reference TRBV18 and TRBJ2-7 provide the parts outside the CDR3, is NAGVMQNPRHLVRRRGQEARLRCSPMKGHSHVYWYRQLPEEGLKFMVYLQKENIIDESGMPKERFSAEFPKEGPSILRIQQVVRGDSAAYFCASSPGENEQYFGPGTRLTVT.